Listed below are T cell receptor beta chains from one sample, sequenced in a study of response to subunit inactivated influenza vaccine. Each CDR3 protein is one row after TCRdb ran MiXCR on the RT-PCR reads. The profile shows about 540,000 distinct CDR3 sequences, approximately 20% of them singletons. This same sample was also part of a study on T cells expressing NK-cell markers.

The sequenced sample was CD4+ T cells sorted from PBMCs, obtained 11 to 12 days after vaccination. The receptors shown here come from a man aged 50-59 years who received an inactivated influenza vaccine. CDR3s include the opening cysteine and the closing phenylalanine or tryptophan. Fields, in order: CDR3 length, D gene, J gene, V gene, clone size, CDR3 protein, CDR3 DNA. D genes are given only for firm matches. Some rows mark clone size as missing; the rest say once, few, many or name a class of expanded clone.

cdr3_length: 15
d_call: -
j_call: TRBJ2-3
v_call: TRBV20-1
clone_size: -
cdr3_aa: CSARVTLRLTDTQYF
cdr3_nt: TGCAGTGCTAGAGTTACTCTTCGGCTCACAGATACGCAGTATTTT

cdr3_length: 14
d_call: TRBD1
j_call: TRBJ1-6
v_call: TRBV5-1
clone_size: -
cdr3_aa: CASSMTGDNSPLHF
cdr3_nt: TGCGCCAGCAGCATGACAGGGGATAATTCACCCCTCCACTTT

cdr3_length: 12
d_call: -
j_call: TRBJ2-2
v_call: TRBV20-1
clone_size: few
cdr3_aa: CSAKDGTGELFF
cdr3_nt: TGCAGTGCTAAGGACGGAACCGGGGAGCTGTTTTTT

cdr3_length: 18
d_call: -
j_call: TRBJ2-7
v_call: TRBV2
clone_size: few
cdr3_aa: CASSEGWPGGSSSYEQYF
cdr3_nt: TGTGCCAGCAGTGAAGGTTGGCCGGGCGGGTCTAGCTCCTACGAGCAGTACTTC

cdr3_length: 14
d_call: -
j_call: TRBJ2-3
v_call: TRBV7-3
clone_size: few
cdr3_aa: CASSPPGALNTQYF
cdr3_nt: TGTGCCAGCAGCCCCCCCGGGGCTCTGAATACGCAGTATTTT

cdr3_length: 14
d_call: -
j_call: TRBJ1-1
v_call: TRBV12-3/TRBV12-4
clone_size: few
cdr3_aa: CASNSPPQSPEAFF
cdr3_nt: TGTGCCAGCAACTCTCCCCCACAGAGTCCTGAAGCTTTCTTT

cdr3_length: 16
d_call: -
j_call: TRBJ2-7
v_call: TRBV6-5
clone_size: -
cdr3_aa: CASSYSGPGGTYEQYF
cdr3_nt: TGTGCCAGCAGTTACTCCGGGCCAGGGGGGACCTACGAGCAGTACTTC

cdr3_length: 15
d_call: TRBD2
j_call: TRBJ2-1
v_call: TRBV27
clone_size: once
cdr3_aa: CASSLVSGIYNEQFF
cdr3_nt: TGTGCCAGCAGTTTAGTGAGCGGGATTTACAATGAGCAGTTCTTC

cdr3_length: 15
d_call: -
j_call: TRBJ2-2
v_call: TRBV19
clone_size: -
cdr3_aa: CATRGARGGTGELFF
cdr3_nt: TGTGCCACCAGGGGGGCGCGTGGGGGCACCGGGGAGCTGTTTTTT

cdr3_length: 14
d_call: -
j_call: TRBJ2-1
v_call: TRBV20-1
clone_size: -
cdr3_aa: CSARTLSVSNEQFF
cdr3_nt: TGCAGTGCTAGGACCTTATCGGTGAGCAATGAGCAGTTCTTC

cdr3_length: 16
d_call: -
j_call: TRBJ1-2
v_call: TRBV4-2
clone_size: -
cdr3_aa: CASSQDSTIPNYGYTF
cdr3_nt: TGTGCCAGCAGCCAAGATAGCACAATCCCCAACTATGGCTACACCTTC

cdr3_length: 14
d_call: TRBD1
j_call: TRBJ2-7
v_call: TRBV5-1
clone_size: -
cdr3_aa: CASSAGQGAHEQYF
cdr3_nt: TGCGCCAGCAGCGCGGGACAGGGGGCCCACGAGCAGTACTTC

cdr3_length: 15
d_call: -
j_call: TRBJ2-5
v_call: TRBV6-5
clone_size: few
cdr3_aa: CASSSSWGARETQYF
cdr3_nt: TGTGCCAGCAGTTCTAGCTGGGGGGCAAGGGAGACCCAGTACTTC

cdr3_length: 15
d_call: TRBD1
j_call: TRBJ1-2
v_call: TRBV12-3/TRBV12-4
clone_size: few
cdr3_aa: CASSFPGQGTYGYTF
cdr3_nt: TGTGCCAGCAGTTTTCCGGGACAGGGGACCTATGGCTACACCTTC

cdr3_length: 15
d_call: -
j_call: TRBJ2-7
v_call: TRBV3-1
clone_size: many
cdr3_aa: CASSPLPSARDEQYF
cdr3_nt: TGTGCCAGCAGCCCCCTCCCTAGCGCGAGGGACGAGCAGTACTTC

cdr3_length: 14
d_call: -
j_call: TRBJ2-7
v_call: TRBV15
clone_size: -
cdr3_aa: CATSRDGTMYEQYF
cdr3_nt: TGTGCCACCAGCAGAGACGGGACAATGTACGAGCAGTACTTC

cdr3_length: 11
d_call: -
j_call: TRBJ2-3
v_call: TRBV20-1
clone_size: -
cdr3_aa: CSYPSGYTQYF
cdr3_nt: TGCAGTTACCCAAGCGGGTATACGCAGTATTTT

cdr3_length: 14
d_call: -
j_call: TRBJ2-7
v_call: TRBV20-1
clone_size: few
cdr3_aa: CSARGQAGAAEQYF
cdr3_nt: TGCAGTGCTAGAGGGCAGGCAGGGGCCGCCGAGCAGTACTTC

cdr3_length: 12
d_call: TRBD1
j_call: TRBJ2-7
v_call: TRBV18
clone_size: -
cdr3_aa: CASSTNRGEQYF
cdr3_nt: TGTGCCAGCTCAACCAACAGGGGCGAGCAGTACTTC

cdr3_length: 16
d_call: -
j_call: TRBJ1-5
v_call: TRBV4-2
clone_size: -
cdr3_aa: CASSHPNRDSNQPQHF
cdr3_nt: TGTGCCAGCAGCCATCCGAACCGGGACAGCAATCAGCCCCAGCATTTT

cdr3_length: 12
d_call: -
j_call: TRBJ2-4
v_call: TRBV6-5
clone_size: many
cdr3_aa: CASSSGRSIQYF
cdr3_nt: TGTGCCAGCAGTTCAGGGAGGTCCATTCAGTACTTC

cdr3_length: 13
d_call: -
j_call: TRBJ2-5
v_call: TRBV7-2
clone_size: -
cdr3_aa: CASSLSVWETQYF
cdr3_nt: TGTGCCAGCAGCTTAAGCGTCTGGGAGACCCAGTACTTC

cdr3_length: 15
d_call: -
j_call: TRBJ2-2
v_call: TRBV4-1
clone_size: few
cdr3_aa: CASSLLGLNTGELFF
cdr3_nt: TGCGCCAGCAGCTTGCTGGGACTGAACACCGGGGAGCTGTTTTTT

cdr3_length: 14
d_call: -
j_call: TRBJ2-1
v_call: TRBV6-5
clone_size: -
cdr3_aa: CASSYSLGGPEQFF
cdr3_nt: TGTGCCAGCAGTTACTCCCTGGGGGGGCCTGAGCAGTTCTTC

cdr3_length: 16
d_call: TRBD2
j_call: TRBJ2-3
v_call: TRBV5-1
clone_size: many
cdr3_aa: CASSLGLAGVTDTQYF
cdr3_nt: TGCGCCAGCAGCTTGGGACTAGCGGGGGTCACAGATACGCAGTATTTT

cdr3_length: 16
d_call: -
j_call: TRBJ1-5
v_call: TRBV21-1
clone_size: -
cdr3_aa: CASSTREGGNNQPQHF
cdr3_nt: TGTGCCAGCAGCACGAGAGAAGGGGGGAACAATCAGCCCCAGCATTTT

cdr3_length: 13
d_call: -
j_call: TRBJ2-5
v_call: TRBV20-1
clone_size: -
cdr3_aa: CSALGDTQETQYF
cdr3_nt: TGCAGTGCTCTGGGGGACACTCAAGAGACCCAGTACTTC

cdr3_length: 14
d_call: -
j_call: TRBJ2-3
v_call: TRBV10-2
clone_size: -
cdr3_aa: CASLLVEPTDTQYF
cdr3_nt: TGCGCCAGCCTTCTAGTGGAGCCCACAGATACGCAGTATTTT

cdr3_length: 14
d_call: -
j_call: TRBJ2-7
v_call: TRBV28
clone_size: -
cdr3_aa: CASSPVGLGFEQYF
cdr3_nt: TGTGCCAGCAGCCCCGTGGGGCTCGGGTTCGAGCAGTACTTC

cdr3_length: 14
d_call: -
j_call: TRBJ2-7
v_call: TRBV7-2
clone_size: -
cdr3_aa: CASSPGWASYEQYF
cdr3_nt: TGTGCCAGCAGCCCCGGATGGGCGAGCTACGAGCAGTACTTC

cdr3_length: 18
d_call: TRBD1
j_call: TRBJ1-2
v_call: TRBV28
clone_size: few
cdr3_aa: CASSPAGTGGIRNYGYTF
cdr3_nt: TGTGCCAGCAGTCCGGCCGGGACAGGGGGAATTCGGAACTATGGCTACACCTTC

cdr3_length: 16
d_call: -
j_call: TRBJ2-3
v_call: TRBV20-1
clone_size: -
cdr3_aa: CSARVTAGSSTDTQYF
cdr3_nt: TGCAGTGCTAGAGTGACAGCCGGATCTAGCACAGATACGCAGTATTTT

cdr3_length: 12
d_call: -
j_call: TRBJ2-3
v_call: TRBV20-1
clone_size: -
cdr3_aa: CSAVGPLGTQYF
cdr3_nt: TGCAGTGCCGTGGGCCCCTTAGGTACGCAGTATTTT

cdr3_length: 13
d_call: -
j_call: TRBJ2-1
v_call: TRBV7-9
clone_size: -
cdr3_aa: CASSLAQGEEQFF
cdr3_nt: TGTGCCAGCAGCTTAGCACAGGGTGAGGAGCAGTTCTTC

cdr3_length: 15
d_call: TRBD1
j_call: TRBJ2-5
v_call: TRBV9
clone_size: -
cdr3_aa: CASSAGTGLQETQYF
cdr3_nt: TGTGCCAGCAGCGCCGGGACAGGACTCCAAGAGACCCAGTACTTC

cdr3_length: 18
d_call: -
j_call: TRBJ2-7
v_call: TRBV6-5
clone_size: few
cdr3_aa: CASSYKRHRKRLNYEQYF
cdr3_nt: TGTGCCAGCAGTTATAAAAGGCACAGAAAAAGATTGAACTACGAGCAGTACTTC

cdr3_length: 14
d_call: -
j_call: TRBJ2-5
v_call: TRBV5-1
clone_size: -
cdr3_aa: CASSLVAAGETQYF
cdr3_nt: TGCGCCAGCAGCTTGGTAGCAGCTGGGGAGACCCAGTACTTC

cdr3_length: 13
d_call: -
j_call: TRBJ1-1
v_call: TRBV3-1
clone_size: -
cdr3_aa: CASSHLTPKEAFF
cdr3_nt: TGTGCCAGCAGCCACCTGACACCTAAGGAAGCTTTCTTT

cdr3_length: 13
d_call: -
j_call: TRBJ1-2
v_call: TRBV15
clone_size: few
cdr3_aa: CATSRDNTYGYTF
cdr3_nt: TGTGCCACCAGCAGAGATAACACCTATGGCTACACCTTC

cdr3_length: 17
d_call: -
j_call: TRBJ2-6
v_call: TRBV27
clone_size: many
cdr3_aa: CASSLDPHSSGANVLTF
cdr3_nt: TGTGCCAGCAGCCTAGACCCACATAGCTCTGGGGCCAACGTCCTGACTTTC